This TCR beta chain was observed in a study of blood T cell repertoires in COVID-19. Profiled with immunoSEQ multiplex PCR; TCRdb holds only in-frame clones, not every one. The data show around 250,000 clones, about 91% seen once. Within the 2 weeks before study entry, each person in the exposed group met a COVID-19 case. Material for sequencing was PBMCs or T cells enriched from blood (not recorded which). The source of this sequence is a man between 40 and 49 years old who had been exposed to COVID-19.

Here the CDR3 DNA reads TGCAGCGTGGAGGCGGGAGCAGATACGCAGTATTTT. Translating gives CSVEAGADTQYF. This sequence joins TRBV29-1 and TRBJ2-3; 7 nucleotides line up with TRBD2. This CDR3 has 12 residues. Germline CDR1 SQVTM, CDR2 ANQGSEA. V trimming: 6 bases; J trimming: 4 bases; junction bases outside the gene matches: 4.